This TCR beta chain emerged from a study of OX40 agonist ivuxolimab in advanced cancers. For the study at large: The treatment was a fully human IgG2 OX40 agonist, ivuxolimab.

CDR3 size: 14 residues. V was clipped by 4 bases and J by 10 bases; unmatched bases: 7. Germline V gene sequence: CDR1 SGHRS, CDR2 YFSETQ. Of note for this clone: Antigen specificity is unknown.

General study results and limits: On average, CD8+ T cells showed a greater number of expanded clones than CD4+.

Repertoires were generated with immunoSEQ multiplex PCR, while TCRdb's copy carries only in-frame clones and drops some. The top ten hold 4.6% of the sample, which has about 77,000 clones, approximately 81% seen once. The chain combines TRBV5-1 with TRBJ2-1, with 11 bases lining up with TRBD2. Source: CD4+ or CD8+ T cells sorted from blood, taken in a trial of the OX40 agonist ivuxolimab. The origin of this receptor is an adult with an advanced solid tumor such as melanoma, head and neck, liver or kidney cancer. CDR3 coding DNA: TGCGCCAGCAGCCTTAGCGGGAGGGCTGGAGAGCAGTTCTTC. Translation gives CASSLSGRAGEQFF.